A single sample is the source of the 6 T cell receptor beta chains below, sequenced in a study of control samples from healthy donors and cancer patients. The method was immunoSEQ multiplex PCR; TCRdb's version includes in-frame clones alone and lacks a portion of them. The repertoire has approximately 120,000 clones, approximately 90% of them found once; the top ten carry 4.4%. The source material was blood. All receptors come from a human donor in good health. The donor label of this sample is uncertain.

This chain links TRBV15 with TRBJ2-5; no clear D. Per germline, CDR1 LNHNV and CDR2 YYDKDF (reference sequence). Trimming shortened V by 6 bases and J by 2 bases, and 22 bases separated the two germline ends. This CDR3 contains 17 residues. The CDR3: CATSSAPGFGVQETQYF. In DNA form, the CDR3 reads TGTGCCACCAGTTCCGCCCCCGGGTTCGGAGTACAAGAGACCCAGTACTTC. Full variable domain (outside the CDR3, taken from reference TRBV15 and TRBJ2-5): DAMVIQNPRYQVTQFGKPVTLSCSQTLNHNVMYWYQQKSSQAPKLLFHYYDKDFNNEADTPDNFQSRRPNTSFCFLDIRSPGLGDTAMYLCATSSAPGFGVQETQYFGPGTRLLVL.

This clone appeared once. CDR3 sequence: CASSPREWYGYTF. In nucleotides, the CDR3 is TGTGCCAGCTCACCCCGCGAGTGGTATGGCTACACCTTC. This chain links TRBV18 with TRBJ1-2; D remains unclear. Deletions cut 3 bases from V and 5 bases from J, with 10 bases between. The CDR3 consists of 13 residues. Germline CDR1 is KGHSH and CDR2 is LQKENI.

The V call is TRBV12-5, the J call TRBJ2-1; D gene uncertain. V was shortened by 4 bases and J by 5 bases, with 6 bases between the two germline ends. The V gene's germline CDR1 is LGHNT and CDR2 FRNRAP. This CDR3 comprises 12 residues. This chain's CDR3 is CASGWLHNEQFF. The CDR3 DNA is TGTGCTAGTGGTTGGCTGCACAATGAGCAGTTCTTC.

This clone has just one count. The rearrangement joins TRBV5-6 to TRBJ2-1, with 7 positions matching TRBD2. The germline gives CDR1 SGHDT, CDR2 YYEEEE. Unmatched junction bases numbered 6, after V lost 0 bases and J lost 3 bases. This CDR3 is 16 amino acids long. The CDR3 reads CASSLGAGLVYNEQFF. CDR3 sequence (DNA): TGTGCCAGCAGCTTGGGGGCCGGACTAGTCTACAATGAGCAGTTCTTC.

This clone was observed a handful of times. V is TRBV5-1 and J is TRBJ2-2; 9 bases line up with TRBD2. In germline, CDR1 is SGHRS, CDR2 YFSETQ. J lost 5 bases, V lost 0 bases, and 8 bases had no gene match. The CDR3 consists of 17 residues. CDR3 nucleotide sequence: TGCGCCAGCAGCTTGGGCCCACGAGCGGGGGGAACCGGGGAGCTGTTTTTT. Translated, it gives CASSLGPRAGGTGELFF.

This clone was recorded once. J is TRBJ1-5 and V is TRBV15; TRBD1 agrees at 8 bases. Trimming took 9 bases from V and 0 from J; bases not matched to a gene: 1. In germline, CDR1 is LNHNV, CDR2 YYDKDF (reference sequence). The CDR3 has 13 residues. The CDR3 region is CATGQVSNQPQHF. Written as DNA, the CDR3 is TGTGCCACGGGACAGGTTAGCAATCAGCCCCAGCATTTT. Combining the CDR3 with reference TRBV15 and TRBJ1-5 gives the whole variable domain DAMVIQNPRYQVTQFGKPVTLSCSQTLNHNVMYWYQQKSSQAPKLLFHYYDKDFNNEADTPDNFQSRRPNTSFCFLDIRSPGLGDTAMYLCATGQVSNQPQHFGDGTRLSIL.